This T cell receptor (beta chain) derives from a study of blood T cell repertoires in COVID-19. This clone was counted a single time. Deletions cut 9 bases from V and 7 bases from J, with 13 bases between. This CDR3 comprises 12 residues. Germline CDR1 reads WNHNN; CDR2 reads SYGVQD (reference sequence). Produced via immunoSEQ multiplex PCR; TCRdb's table is partial and in-frame only. The sample contains about 160,000 clones, about 87% of which appear only once. The rearrangement uses TRBV10-1 and TRBJ1-5; D gene ambiguous. This receptor was obtained from a woman in her sixties who had recovered from COVID-19. Source material: peripheral blood. The chain's CDR3 is CASAGRGQPQHF. The CDR3 region has the DNA TGCGCCAGTGCAGGTCGAGGGCAGCCCCAGCATTTT.